Listed here are 12 T cell receptor beta chains from one sample, sequenced in a study of early T cells in non-severe SARS-CoV-2 infection. One entry per CDR3 protein, called by TCRdb with MiXCR from the 5' RACE reads. Counted here are tens of thousands of distinct CDR3 sequences, roughly 6.8% occurring once; the ten biggest clones make up roughly 4%. Sequencing input: whole blood. The receptor source for this set is an adult who was a healthcare worker with PCR-confirmed SARS-CoV-2 infection or an uninfected control (not recorded which).

This clonotype was observed a few times. This sequence joins TRBV7-6 and TRBJ2-1, with TRBD2 as a possible D gene (7 bases). The germline V gene encodes CDR1 SGHVS and CDR2 FNYEAQ. The CDR3 contains 15 residues. The V and J ends lost 5 bases and 3 bases respectively, with 14 bases between them. CDR3 sequence: CASSRAGALYNEQFF. CDR3 coding DNA: TGTGCCAGCAGCCGGGCGGGGGCCCTCTACAATGAGCAGTTCTTC.

This clonotype was seen more than once but under ten times. The junction differs from germline at one of its ends, possibly a read error. The chain is built from TRBV20-1 and TRBJ2-3; D might be TRBD1 or TRBD2, each matching 5 bases. CDR3 size: 15 residues. Germline V lookup: CDR1 DFQATT, CDR2 SNEGSKA (reference sequence). The CDR3 sequence: CSGREGPHPTDTQYF. CDR3 bases: TGCAGTGGTAGAGAGGGACCCCATCCCACAGATACGCAGTATTTT.

This chain joins TRBV18 and TRBJ1-5; no definite D call. The CDR3 length is 16 residues. Germline loops: CDR1 KGHSH, CDR2 LQKENI. V gave up 5 bases and J gave up 0 bases, with 14 bases separating them. CDR3 sequence (DNA): TGTGCCAGCTCATCCTCCCTCATGGATAGCAATCAGCCCCAGCATTTT. Its protein product is CASSSSLMDSNQPQHF.

Many counts were recorded for this clonotype. The chain joins TRBV19 to TRBJ1-2; no reliable D call. This CDR3 contains 12 residues. Germline V gene data show CDR1 as LNHDA and CDR2 as SQIVND (reference sequence). V was pared by 8 bases and J by 5 bases, with 12 bases between. The CDR3 protein is CASQGIEYGYTF. The DNA of the CDR3 is TGTGCCAGTCAAGGGATCGAGTATGGCTACACCTTC.

Only a few counts were recorded for this clonotype. The V gene is TRBV11-2, the J gene TRBJ2-5; a possible D gene is TRBD2 (6 bases). Between the trimmed V and J ends, which lost 5 bases and 4 bases, there was a span of 17 bases. The CDR3 spans 15 residues. The germline gives CDR1 SGHAT, CDR2 FQNNGV. DNA of the CDR3: TGTGCCAGCAGCCAAATAGCAGGAGGGTTAGAGACCCAGTACTTC. It translates to CASSQIAGGLETQYF.

The sample holds many counts of this clonotype. The germline gene is not matched at one end of the junction; a read error may be the cause. The V call is TRBV7-2, the J call TRBJ1-5; 7 bases fit TRBD1. The CDR3 extends over 17 amino acids. The germline CDR1 and CDR2 sequences are SGHTA and FQGNSA. CDR3 in amino acids: CASSLAGQRGPNQPQHF. The CDR3 DNA reads TGTGCCAGCAGTTTAGCGGGACAGAGAGGGCCCAATCAGCCCCAGCATTTT.

This clonotype was counted only a few times. This chain links TRBV11-2 with TRBJ1-1, with D perhaps matching TRBD1 (6 bases). In germline, CDR1 is SGHAT, CDR2 FQNNGV. This CDR3 contains 13 residues. The CDR3 DNA sequence: TGTACTACGGTCCAGGGGTGGAACACTGAAGCTTTCTTT. It encodes CTTVQGWNTEAFF.

There are a few counts of this clonotype. The J gene is TRBJ1-5, the V gene TRBV28; no firm D call. This CDR3 has 17 amino acids. The ends were cut back, 6 bases at V and 0 bases at J, with 18 bases in the middle. The germline V gene encodes CDR1 MDHEN and CDR2 SYDVKM. The CDR3 bases are TGTGCCAGCAGATCCCGGGCCCCGTCGTATAGCAATCAGCCCCAGCATTTT. Residues: CASRSRAPSYSNQPQHF.

The J gene is TRBJ1-5, the V gene TRBV6-5, with D perhaps matching TRBD1 (6 bases). Germline values: CDR1 MNHEY, CDR2 SVGAGI. With 6 bases removed from V and 6 bases from J, the gap between germline ends came to 18 bases. This CDR3 comprises 15 residues. CDR3 coding DNA: TGTGCCAGCAGCCGGGGGCAGGGGAGCGGTCAGCCCCAGCATTTT. Its protein product is CASSRGQGSGQPQHF.

This clonotype was recorded many times. This chain links TRBV6-2 or TRBV6-3 with TRBJ2-7, with a tentative D call TRBD2 (5 bases). Trimming cost V 6 bases and J 2 bases, with 14 bases left between them. The CDR3 contains 14 residues. Germline V gives CDR1 MNHEY, CDR2 SVGEGT. CDR3 region: CASRPGTTAYEQYF. CDR3 bases: TGTGCCAGCAGGCCGGGAACAACGGCCTACGAGCAGTACTTC.

This clonotype was recorded only once. A much larger clonotype is one base distant, so this may be a read error. This chain links TRBV6-6 with TRBJ2-5, with TRBD2 matching over 10 bases. This CDR3 is built from 14 residues. Germline CDR1 is MNHNY and CDR2 is SVGAGI (reference sequence). CDR3 sequence (DNA): TGTGTCAGCAGCACAGGGACTAGCGAGGAGACCCAGTACTTC. It specifies CVSSTGTSEETQYF.

V and J are TRBV6-2 or TRBV6-3 and TRBJ1-1; 8 bases line up with TRBD1. Unmatched junction bases numbered 4, after V lost 6 bases and J lost 7 bases. CDR1 MNHEY and CDR2 SVGEGT come from the germline V gene. This CDR3 comprises 12 residues. The CDR3 coding sequence is TGTGCCAGCAGGCGTACAGGGGGTGAAGCTTTCTTT. Translated, it gives CASRRTGGEAFF.